Here is one T cell receptor (beta chain) with its context. It lacks a known antigen. Nothing much larger sits one base from this clone, and base qualities are not available. CDR1 and CDR2 are read off the germline V gene as LGHNA and YNFKEQ. V drops 1 base and J drops 4 bases, leaving 8 bases in between. Taken from cysteine to phenylalanine, the CDR3 has 13 residues. The sequence is cut down to CDR3 DNA, 39 bases in frame from base 1. The data belong to a study of radiation and T cells in renal cell carcinoma (dated by TCRdb to 2020 to 2021). About the investigation overall: TCR beta sequencing covered 55 or so samples in total, comprising 25 or so tumors and around 27 peripheral blood samples. The final blood draw was performed at 4 weeks after radiation, at the same time as nephrectomy. Across all 50 or so samples, around 4,000,000 unique CDR3 nucleotide sequences, encoding 2.5 million to 3 million unique CDR3 amino acid sequences, were identified. Study-wide findings and limitations: Because pretreatment tumor biopsies were not available, the study could not determine whether clonotypes were already present within the tumor at baseline. The single-armed trial design could not address effects of radiation dose or scheduling on the TCR repertoire. An increase in top tumor clonotypes in blood was observed from baseline to 2 weeks post-radiation, followed by contraction by 4 weeks, which was taken to suggest transient expansion of tumor-resident clones. Changes in the blood repertoire were not tracked past 4 weeks after treatment.

Read against the paper, the sample's time point label means: blood 4 weeks post-SBRT, at nephrectomy. The treatment or condition label on this specimen signifies: 15 Gy SBRT to primary tumor, nephrectomy 4 weeks later. The samples were obtained from a clinical trial, where primary renal cell carcinomas were treated with 15 Gy stereotactic body radiation therapy and then removed by nephrectomy 4 weeks afterward. To follow tumor-enriched clonotypes, serial peripheral blood was collected from radiation-treated patients at baseline and at 2 weeks and 4 weeks after SBRT. Every patient's renal cell carcinoma showed clear cell pathology. Genomic DNA for TCR sequencing was prepared using the QIAamp DNA Blood Mini Kit (Qiagen). The analyses included only samples that passed all quality control checks. Following the manufacturer's recommendations, the immunoSEQ kit was used to generate TCR beta libraries from genomic DNA. For library preparation, a first multiplex PCR was performed with proprietary primers, followed by a second PCR in which unique barcodes were added, and bead cleanups were performed after each round. Each sample batch included a kit-provided positive control reaction and a negative control reaction. The final libraries were assessed on an Agilent 4200 TapeStation D1000 ScreenTape, pooled by volume, and quantified by qPCR. Sequencing was performed on an Illumina NextSeq500 with a MidOutput 150-cycle cartridge, and 156 Read1 and 15 Index1 cycles were run with kit custom primers. The pooled library was loaded at 1.0 pM, and roughly 18% PhiX control was spiked in. Regarding the original processing steps: Vendor-processed data were analyzed in R, with a clonotype defined as all T cells sharing the same CDR3 nucleotide sequence. In the clone abundance analyses, frequencies in each sample were normalized to that sample's 10,000 most abundant clones. Public T cell clones, which averaged fewer than five per sample, were excluded before analysis. A difference in abundance of at least 32-fold between compartments was used to define tumor-enriched and baseline blood-enriched clonotypes. A beta-binomial differential abundance model was used to identify clonotypes that expanded or contracted between blood time points. The Baroni-Urbani and Buser coefficient was used to measure tumor-blood repertoire similarity, and groups were compared with two-tailed Wilcoxon tests in R. Not all clones reach the TCRdb copy of this immuneACCESS table, which keeps in-frame sequences only. Checked studies attribute under half of the gap to unresolved V genes and leave the rest unexplained. The V and J calls and clone size are taken from that table; D and trimming were inferred from the DNA. The sample table contains 40,000 to 50,000 clones; only one count was recorded for over 80% of them. The ten largest clones take up 25% to 30% of the sample.

The sequence came from a woman aged 70 to 79 with renal cell carcinoma. The receptor chain draws on TRBV4-2 and TRBJ2-7, with the identity of the D gene unclear. This material consisted of blood, taken from a patient whose treatment included radiotherapy and nephrectomy. CDR3 reads: CASSQASGYEQYF. DNA sequence: TGTGCCAGCAGCCAAGCGAGTGGGTACGAGCAGTACTTC.